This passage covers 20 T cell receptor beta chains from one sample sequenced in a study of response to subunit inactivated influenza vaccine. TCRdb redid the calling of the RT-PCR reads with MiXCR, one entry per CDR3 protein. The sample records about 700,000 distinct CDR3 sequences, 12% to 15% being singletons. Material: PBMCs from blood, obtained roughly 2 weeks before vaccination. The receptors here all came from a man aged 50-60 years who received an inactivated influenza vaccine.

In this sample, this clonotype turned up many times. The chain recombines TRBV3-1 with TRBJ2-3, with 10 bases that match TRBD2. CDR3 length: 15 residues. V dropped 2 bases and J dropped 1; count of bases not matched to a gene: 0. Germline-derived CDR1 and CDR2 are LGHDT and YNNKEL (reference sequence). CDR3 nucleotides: TGTGCCAGCAGCCAACTAGCGGGGGGCACAGATACGCAGTATTTT. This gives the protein CASSQLAGGTDTQYF.

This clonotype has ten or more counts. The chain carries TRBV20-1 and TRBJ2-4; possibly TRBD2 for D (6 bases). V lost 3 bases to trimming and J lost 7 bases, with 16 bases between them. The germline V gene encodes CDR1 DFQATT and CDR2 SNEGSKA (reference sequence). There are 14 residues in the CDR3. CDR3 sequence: CSASTGGVRNIQYF. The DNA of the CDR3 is TGCAGTGCTAGTACCGGCGGGGTTAGGAACATTCAGTACTTC.

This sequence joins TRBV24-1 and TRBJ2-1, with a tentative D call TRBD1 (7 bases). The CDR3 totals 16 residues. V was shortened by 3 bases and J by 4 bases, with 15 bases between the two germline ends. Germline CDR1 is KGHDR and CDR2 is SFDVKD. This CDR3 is CATSDGGAGGYNEQFF. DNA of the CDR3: TGTGCCACCAGTGATGGAGGGGCAGGGGGGTACAATGAGCAGTTCTTC.

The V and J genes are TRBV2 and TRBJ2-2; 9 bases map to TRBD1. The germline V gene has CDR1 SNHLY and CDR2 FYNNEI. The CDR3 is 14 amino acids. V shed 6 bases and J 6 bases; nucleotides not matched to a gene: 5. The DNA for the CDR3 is TGTGCCAGCAGGGGACAGGGAGGCGCCGGGGAGCTGTTTTTT. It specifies CASRGQGGAGELFF.

CDR3: CASTPRPGLASYNEQFF. CDR3 DNA: TGTGCCAGCACCCCCCGACCGGGACTAGCCTCCTACAATGAGCAGTTCTTC. The rearrangement joins TRBV11-2 to TRBJ2-1; 9 bases are shared with TRBD2. With V trimmed by 7 bases and J by 0 bases, 10 bases remained unmatched. CDR3 length: 17 amino acids. The V gene's germline CDR1 is SGHAT and CDR2 FQNNGV.

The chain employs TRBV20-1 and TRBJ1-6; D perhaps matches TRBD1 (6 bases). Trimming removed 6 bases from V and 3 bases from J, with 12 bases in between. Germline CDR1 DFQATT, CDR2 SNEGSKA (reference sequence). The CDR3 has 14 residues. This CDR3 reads CSARGPGYNSPLHF. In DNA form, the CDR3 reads TGCAGTGCCAGGGGCCCAGGCTATAATTCACCCCTCCACTTT.

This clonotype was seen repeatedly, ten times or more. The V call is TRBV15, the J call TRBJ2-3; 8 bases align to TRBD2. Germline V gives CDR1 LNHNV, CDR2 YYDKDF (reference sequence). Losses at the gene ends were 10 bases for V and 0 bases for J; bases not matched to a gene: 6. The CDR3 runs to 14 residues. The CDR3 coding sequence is TGTGCCATCAAACGGGGGGGTAGCACAGATACGCAGTATTTT. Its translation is CAIKRGGSTDTQYF. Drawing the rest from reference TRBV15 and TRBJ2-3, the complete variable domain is DAMVIQNPRYQVTQFGKPVTLSCSQTLNHNVMYWYQQKSSQAPKLLFHYYDKDFNNEADTPDNFQSRRPNTSFCFLDIRSPGLGDTAMYLCAIKRGGSTDTQYFGPGTRLTVL.

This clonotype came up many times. This chain's CDR3 is CSVPLPNTGELFF. CDR3 nucleotides: TGCAGCGTCCCCCTTCCTAACACCGGGGAGCTGTTTTTT. The gene calls are TRBV29-1 and TRBJ2-2; D is unresolved. Trimming pared 6 bases from V and 2 bases from J, leaving 10 bases between. The CDR3 is 13 residues long. From germline, CDR1 is SQVTM and CDR2 ANQGSEA.

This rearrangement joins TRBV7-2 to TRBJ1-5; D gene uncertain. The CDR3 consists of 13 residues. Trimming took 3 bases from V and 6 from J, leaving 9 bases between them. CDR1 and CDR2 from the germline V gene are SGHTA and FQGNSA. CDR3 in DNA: TGTGCCAGCAGCTTGAGTCTTAGTCAGCCCCAGCATTTT. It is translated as CASSLSLSQPQHF.

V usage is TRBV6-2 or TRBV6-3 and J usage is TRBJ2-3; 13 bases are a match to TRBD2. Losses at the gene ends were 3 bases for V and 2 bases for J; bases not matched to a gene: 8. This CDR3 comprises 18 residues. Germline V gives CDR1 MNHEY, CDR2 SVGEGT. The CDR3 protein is CASSYPFGLAGDTDTQYF. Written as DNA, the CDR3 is TGTGCCAGCAGTTATCCCTTCGGACTAGCGGGGGACACAGATACGCAGTATTTT.

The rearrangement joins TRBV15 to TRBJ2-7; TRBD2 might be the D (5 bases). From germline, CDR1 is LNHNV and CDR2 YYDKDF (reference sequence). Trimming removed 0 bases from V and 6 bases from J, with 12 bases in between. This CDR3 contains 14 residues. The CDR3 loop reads CATSRETSSSEQYF. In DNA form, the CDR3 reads TGTGCCACCAGCAGAGAGACGTCTAGCAGCGAGCAGTACTTC. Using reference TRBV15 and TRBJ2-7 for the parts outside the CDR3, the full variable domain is DAMVIQNPRYQVTQFGKPVTLSCSQTLNHNVMYWYQQKSSQAPKLLFHYYDKDFNNEADTPDNFQSRRPNTSFCFLDIRSPGLGDTAMYLCATSRETSSSEQYFGPGTRLTVT.

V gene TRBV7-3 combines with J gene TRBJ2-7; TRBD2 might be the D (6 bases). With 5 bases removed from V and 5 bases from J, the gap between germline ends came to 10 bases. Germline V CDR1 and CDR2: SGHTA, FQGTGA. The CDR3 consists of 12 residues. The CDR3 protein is CASSDGLNEQYF. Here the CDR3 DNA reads TGTGCCAGCAGCGACGGACTAAACGAGCAGTACTTC.

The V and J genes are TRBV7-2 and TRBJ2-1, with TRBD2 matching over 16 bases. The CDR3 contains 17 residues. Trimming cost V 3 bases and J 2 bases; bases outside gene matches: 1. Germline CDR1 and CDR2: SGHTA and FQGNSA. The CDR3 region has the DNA TGTGCCAGCAGCTTGGGACTAGCGGGAGGGACCTACAATGAGCAGTTCTTC. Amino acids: CASSLGLAGGTYNEQFF.

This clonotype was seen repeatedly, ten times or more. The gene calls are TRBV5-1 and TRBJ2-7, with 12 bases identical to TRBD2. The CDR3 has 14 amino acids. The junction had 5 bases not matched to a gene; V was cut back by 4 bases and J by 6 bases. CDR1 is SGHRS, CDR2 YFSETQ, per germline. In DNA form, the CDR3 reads TGCGCCAGCAGCCCTCTAGCGGGGGGGCGCGAGCAGTACTTC. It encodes CASSPLAGGREQYF.

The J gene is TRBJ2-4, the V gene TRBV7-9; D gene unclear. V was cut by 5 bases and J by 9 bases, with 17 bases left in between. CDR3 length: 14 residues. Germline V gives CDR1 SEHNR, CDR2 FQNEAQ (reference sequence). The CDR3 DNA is TGTGCCAGCAGCGCCGGCGCGGAGAAGGCCATTCAGTACTTC. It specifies CASSAGAEKAIQYF.

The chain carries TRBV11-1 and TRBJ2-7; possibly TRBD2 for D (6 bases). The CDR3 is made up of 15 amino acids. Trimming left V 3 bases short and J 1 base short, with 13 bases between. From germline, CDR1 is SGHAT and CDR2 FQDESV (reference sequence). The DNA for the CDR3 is TGTGCCAGCAGCTTCGGGGGAGGTAAATCCTACGAGCAGTACTTC. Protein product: CASSFGGGKSYEQYF.

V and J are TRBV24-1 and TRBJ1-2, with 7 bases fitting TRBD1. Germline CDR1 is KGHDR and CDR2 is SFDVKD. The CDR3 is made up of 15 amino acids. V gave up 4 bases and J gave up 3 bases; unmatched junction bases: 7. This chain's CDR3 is CATSDAGTDHYGYTF. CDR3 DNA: TGTGCCACCAGTGACGCTGGGACAGACCACTATGGCTACACCTTC.

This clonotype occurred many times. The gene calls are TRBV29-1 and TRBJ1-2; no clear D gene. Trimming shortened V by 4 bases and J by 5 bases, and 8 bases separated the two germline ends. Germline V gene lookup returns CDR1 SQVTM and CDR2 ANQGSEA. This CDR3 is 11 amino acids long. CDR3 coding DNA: TGCAGCGTTGTAAAGGGATATGGCTACACCTTC. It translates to CSVVKGYGYTF.

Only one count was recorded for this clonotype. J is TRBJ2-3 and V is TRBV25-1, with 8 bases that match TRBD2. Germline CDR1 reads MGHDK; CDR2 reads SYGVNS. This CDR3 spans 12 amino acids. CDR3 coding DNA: TGTGTCACGGGGGGGCCCACAGATACGCAGTATTTT. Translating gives CVTGGPTDTQYF.

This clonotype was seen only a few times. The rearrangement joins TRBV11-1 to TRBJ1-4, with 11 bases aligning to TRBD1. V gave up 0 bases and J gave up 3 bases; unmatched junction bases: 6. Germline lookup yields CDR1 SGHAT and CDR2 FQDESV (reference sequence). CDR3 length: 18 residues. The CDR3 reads CASSLAGTGGLANEKLFF. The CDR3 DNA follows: TGTGCCAGCAGCTTAGCCGGGACAGGGGGATTGGCTAATGAAAAACTGTTTTTT.